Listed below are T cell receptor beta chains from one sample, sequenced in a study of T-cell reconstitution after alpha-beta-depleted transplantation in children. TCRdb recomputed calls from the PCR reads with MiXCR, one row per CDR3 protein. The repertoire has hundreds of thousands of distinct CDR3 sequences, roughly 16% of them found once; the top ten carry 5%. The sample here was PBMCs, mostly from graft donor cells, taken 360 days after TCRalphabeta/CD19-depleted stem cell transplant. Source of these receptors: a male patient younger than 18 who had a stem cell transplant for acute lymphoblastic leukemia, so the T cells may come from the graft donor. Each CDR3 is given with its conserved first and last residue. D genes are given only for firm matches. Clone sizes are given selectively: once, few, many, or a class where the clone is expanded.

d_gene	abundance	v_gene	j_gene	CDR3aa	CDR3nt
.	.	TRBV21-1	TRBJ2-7	CASSQIWSGQDYEQYF	TGTGCCAGCAGCCAAATTTGGTCCGGACAAGACTACGAGCAGTACTTC
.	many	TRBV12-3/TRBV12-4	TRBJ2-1	CASRSRVPLGDNEQFF	TGTGCCAGCAGGTCCCGGGTCCCCCTGGGAGACAATGAGCAGTTCTTC
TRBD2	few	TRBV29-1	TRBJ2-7	CSVEGGRAYEQYF	TGCAGCGTTGAAGGTGGGAGGGCCTACGAGCAGTACTTC
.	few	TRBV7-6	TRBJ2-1	CASSYGPTAYNEQFF	TGTGCCAGCAGCTACGGACCTACGGCCTACAATGAGCAGTTCTTC
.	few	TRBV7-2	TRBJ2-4	CASSLAIAKNIQYF	TGTGCCAGCAGCTTAGCAATAGCCAAAAACATTCAGTACTTC
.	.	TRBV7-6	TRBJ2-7	CASSWQGHSYEQYF	TGTGCCAGCAGCTGGCAGGGACACTCCTACGAGCAGTACTTC
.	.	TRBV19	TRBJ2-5	CASSIYEGQETQYF	TGTGCCAGTAGTATCTATGAGGGACAAGAGACCCAGTACTTC
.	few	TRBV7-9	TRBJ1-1	CASSARDRNTEAFF	TGTGCCAGCAGCGCCCGCGACAGGAACACTGAAGCTTTCTTT
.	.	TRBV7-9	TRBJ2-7	CASREGIYEQYF	TGTGCCAGCAGGGAGGGGATCTACGAGCAGTACTTC
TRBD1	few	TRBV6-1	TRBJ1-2	CASSLQGLGGYTF	TGTGCCAGCAGCCTACAGGGGTTGGGCGGCTACACCTTC
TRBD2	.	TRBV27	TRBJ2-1	CASSFGLAGAHEQFF	TGTGCCAGCAGTTTCGGACTAGCGGGAGCGCATGAGCAGTTCTTC
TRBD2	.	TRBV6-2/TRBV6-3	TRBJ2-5	CASSYLGGLAGGPIQETQYF	TGTGCCAGCAGTTACTTGGGGGGACTAGCGGGAGGCCCAATCCAAGAGACCCAGTACTTC
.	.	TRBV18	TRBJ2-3	CASSPPSAGTDTQYF	TGTGCCAGCTCACCACCGAGTGCAGGTACAGATACGCAGTATTTT
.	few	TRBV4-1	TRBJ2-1	CASSHGDMWSLSSYNEQFF	TGCGCCAGCAGCCATGGGGACATGTGGAGTCTGAGCTCCTACAATGAGCAGTTCTTC
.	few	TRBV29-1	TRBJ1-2	CSVEPNYGYTF	TGCAGCGTTGAACCGAACTATGGCTACACCTTC
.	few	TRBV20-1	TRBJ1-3	CSASRKGLLNTIYF	TGCAGTGCTTCTAGGAAGGGCCTCCTAAACACCATATATTTT
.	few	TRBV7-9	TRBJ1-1	CASIQGGEAFF	TGTGCCTCCATTCAGGGAGGTGAAGCTTTCTTT
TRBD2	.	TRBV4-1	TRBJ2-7	CASSQRTSGVSYEQYF	TGCGCCAGCAGCCAACGGACTAGCGGGGTCTCCTACGAGCAGTACTTC
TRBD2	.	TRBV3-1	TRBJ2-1	CASSKFSGAYNEQFF	TGTGCCAGCAGCAAATTTAGCGGGGCCTACAATGAGCAGTTCTTC
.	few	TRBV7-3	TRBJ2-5	CASSLYHRQETQYF	TGTGCCAGCAGCTTATATCACAGACAAGAGACCCAGTACTTC
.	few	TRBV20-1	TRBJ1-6	CSAPTGGLGGSPLHF	TGCAGTGCCCCAACCGGAGGGCTCGGAGGTTCACCCCTCCACTTT
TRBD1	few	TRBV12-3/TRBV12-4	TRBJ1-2	CASSSLGTGSLQRGYTF	TGTGCCAGCAGTTCCCTCGGGACAGGGAGCCTCCAAAGAGGCTACACCTTC
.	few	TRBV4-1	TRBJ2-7	CASSQGATYEQYF	TGCGCCAGCAGCCAAGGAGCGACCTACGAGCAGTACTTC
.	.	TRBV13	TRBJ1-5	CASSFSGTHLNQPQHF	TGTGCCAGCAGCTTCTCCGGGACCCACCTTAATCAGCCCCAGCATTTT
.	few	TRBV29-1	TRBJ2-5	CSVDIGETQYF	TGCAGCGTTGACATTGGGGAGACCCAGTACTTC
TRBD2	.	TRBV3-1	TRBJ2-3	CASSPFSGKWDTQYF	TGTGCCAGCAGCCCTTTTAGCGGGAAATGGGATACGCAGTATTTT
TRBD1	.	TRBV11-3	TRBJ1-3	CASSPGTGVDTIYF	TGTGCCAGCAGCCCGGGGACAGGAGTTGACACCATATATTTT
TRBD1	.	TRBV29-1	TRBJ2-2	CSDGGTGITGELFF	TGCAGCGACGGCGGGACAGGGATCACCGGGGAGCTGTTTTTT
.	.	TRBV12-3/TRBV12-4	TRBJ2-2	CASRRWEAGELFF	TGTGCCAGCAGACGATGGGAAGCCGGGGAGCTGTTTTTT
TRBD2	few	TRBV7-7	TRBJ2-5	CASSFTSGSRETQYF	TGTGCCAGCAGCTTTACTAGCGGGAGTCGCGAGACCCAGTACTTC
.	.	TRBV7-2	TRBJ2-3	CASSLSSFTDTQYF	TGTGCCAGCAGCTTAAGTAGCTTCACAGATACGCAGTATTTT
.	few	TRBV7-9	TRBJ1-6	CASSTGNNSPLHF	TGTGCCAGCTCCACAGGGAATAATTCACCCCTCCACTTT
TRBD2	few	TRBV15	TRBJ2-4	CATSSVAQGRGLSREDIQYF	TGTGCCACCAGCAGTGTGGCCCAGGGCCGTGGACTATCGCGGGAGGACATTCAGTACTTC
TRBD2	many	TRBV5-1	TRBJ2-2	CASSWNGLAGNTGELFF	TGCGCCAGCAGCTGGAATGGACTAGCGGGGAACACCGGGGAGCTGTTTTTT
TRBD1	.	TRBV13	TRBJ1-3	CASRFAGTGVFSGNTIYF	TGTGCCAGCAGATTCGCCGGGACAGGGGTTTTTTCTGGAAACACCATATATTTT
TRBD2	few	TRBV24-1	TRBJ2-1	CATSDASGRHSYNEQFF	TGTGCCACCAGTGATGCTAGCGGGAGACACTCCTACAATGAGCAGTTCTTC
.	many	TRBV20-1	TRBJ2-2	CSATQDSRLTGELFF	TGCAGTGCTACTCAGGACAGTCGCCTCACCGGGGAGCTGTTTTTT
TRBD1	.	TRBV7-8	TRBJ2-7	CASGDRDVSYEQYF	TGTGCCAGCGGGGACAGGGACGTCTCCTACGAGCAGTACTTC
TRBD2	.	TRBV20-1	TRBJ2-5	CSAPSPGLVIQETQYF	TGCAGTGCACCCTCTCCGGGACTAGTTATCCAAGAGACCCAGTACTTC
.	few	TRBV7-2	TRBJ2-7	CASSFWGLAYEQYF	TGTGCCAGCAGCTTTTGGGGGCTAGCCTACGAGCAGTACTTC
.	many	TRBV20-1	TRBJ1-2	CSARGPAPYGYTF	TGCAGTGCTAGAGGGCCCGCCCCTTATGGCTACACCTTC
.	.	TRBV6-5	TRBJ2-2	CASSYGVAGELFF	TGTGCCAGCAGTTACGGGGTCGCCGGGGAGCTGTTTTTT
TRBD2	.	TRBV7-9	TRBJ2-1	CASSTGLAGVNEQFF	TGTGCCAGCAGCACGGGACTAGCGGGAGTTAATGAGCAGTTCTTC
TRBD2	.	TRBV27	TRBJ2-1	CASSLLGLAYRSYNEQFF	TGTGCCAGCAGTTTATTAGGACTAGCCTACCGCTCCTACAATGAGCAGTTCTTC
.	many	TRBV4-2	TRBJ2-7	CASSQDVSYEQYF	TGTGCCAGCAGCCAAGACGTTTCCTACGAGCAGTACTTC
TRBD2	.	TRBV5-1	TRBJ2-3	CASSLGASGMTDTQYF	TGCGCCAGCAGCTTGGGTGCTAGCGGGATGACAGATACGCAGTATTTT
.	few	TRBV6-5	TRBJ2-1	CASSYGQGNEQFF	TGTGCCAGCAGTTACGGGCAGGGCAATGAGCAGTTCTTC
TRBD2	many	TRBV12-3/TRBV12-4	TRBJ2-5	CASSFGTSPETQYF	TGTGCCAGCAGTTTCGGGACTAGTCCGGAGACCCAGTACTTC